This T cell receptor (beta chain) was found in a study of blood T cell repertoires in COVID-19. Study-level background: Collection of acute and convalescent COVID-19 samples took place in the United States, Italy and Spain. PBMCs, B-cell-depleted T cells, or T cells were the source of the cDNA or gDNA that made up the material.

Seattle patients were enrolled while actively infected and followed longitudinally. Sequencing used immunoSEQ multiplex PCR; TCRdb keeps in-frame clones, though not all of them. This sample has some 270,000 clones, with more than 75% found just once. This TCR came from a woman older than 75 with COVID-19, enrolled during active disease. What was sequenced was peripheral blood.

The DNA of the CDR3 is TGTGCCAGCAGCGTAGAAGTCAGGGGGCGTGAGCAGTACTTC. This gives the protein CASSVEVRGREQYF. This chain connects TRBV9 to TRBJ2-7; TRBD1 matches at 8 bases. CDR1 SGDLS and CDR2 YYNGEE come from the germline V gene. The CDR3 spans 14 residues. After removal of 0 bases from V and 7 bases from J, the junction contained 6 bases not matched to a gene.